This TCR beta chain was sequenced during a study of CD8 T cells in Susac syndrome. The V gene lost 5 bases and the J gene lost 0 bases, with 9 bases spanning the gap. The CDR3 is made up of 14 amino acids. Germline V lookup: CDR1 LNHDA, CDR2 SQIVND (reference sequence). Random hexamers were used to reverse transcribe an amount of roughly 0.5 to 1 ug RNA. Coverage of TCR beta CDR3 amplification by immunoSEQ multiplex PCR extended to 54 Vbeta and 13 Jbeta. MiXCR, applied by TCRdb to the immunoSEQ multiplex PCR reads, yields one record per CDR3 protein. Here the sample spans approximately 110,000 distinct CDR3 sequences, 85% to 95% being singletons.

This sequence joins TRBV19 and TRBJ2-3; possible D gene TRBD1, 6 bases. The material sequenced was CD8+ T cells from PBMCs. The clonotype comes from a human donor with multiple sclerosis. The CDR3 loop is CASSGGKSTDTQYF. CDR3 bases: TGTGCCAGTAGTGGGGGCAAGAGCACAGATACGCAGTATTTT.